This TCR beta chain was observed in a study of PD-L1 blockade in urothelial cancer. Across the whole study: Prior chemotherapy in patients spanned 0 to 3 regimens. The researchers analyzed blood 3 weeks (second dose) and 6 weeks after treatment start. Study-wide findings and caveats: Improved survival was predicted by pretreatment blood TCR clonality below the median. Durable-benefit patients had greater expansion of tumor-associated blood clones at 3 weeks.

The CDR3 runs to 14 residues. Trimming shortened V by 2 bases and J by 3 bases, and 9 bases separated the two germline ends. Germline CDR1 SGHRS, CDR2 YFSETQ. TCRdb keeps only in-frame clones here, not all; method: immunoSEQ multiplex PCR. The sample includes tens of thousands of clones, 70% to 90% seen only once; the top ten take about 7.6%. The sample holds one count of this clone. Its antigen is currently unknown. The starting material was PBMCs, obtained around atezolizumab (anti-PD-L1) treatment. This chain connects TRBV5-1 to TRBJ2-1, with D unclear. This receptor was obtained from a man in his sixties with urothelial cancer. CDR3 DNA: TGCGCCAGCAGCTTTTCCGGAGACTACAATGAGCAGTTCTTC. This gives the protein CASSFSGDYNEQFF.